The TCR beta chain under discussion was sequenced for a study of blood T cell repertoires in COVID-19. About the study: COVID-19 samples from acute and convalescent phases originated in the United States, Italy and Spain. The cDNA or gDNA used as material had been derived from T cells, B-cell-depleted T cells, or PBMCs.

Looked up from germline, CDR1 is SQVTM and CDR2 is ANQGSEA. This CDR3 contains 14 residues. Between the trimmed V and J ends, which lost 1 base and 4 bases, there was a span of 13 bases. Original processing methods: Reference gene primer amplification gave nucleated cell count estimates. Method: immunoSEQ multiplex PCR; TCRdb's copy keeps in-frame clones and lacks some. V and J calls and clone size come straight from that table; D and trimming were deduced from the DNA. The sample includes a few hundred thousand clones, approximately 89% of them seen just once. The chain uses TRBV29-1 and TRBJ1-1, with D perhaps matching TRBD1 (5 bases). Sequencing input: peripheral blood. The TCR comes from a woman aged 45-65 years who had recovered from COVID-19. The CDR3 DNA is TGCAGCGTTGAAGTGAGCCCGGGGGGCACTGAAGCTTTCTTT. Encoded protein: CSVEVSPGGTEAFF.